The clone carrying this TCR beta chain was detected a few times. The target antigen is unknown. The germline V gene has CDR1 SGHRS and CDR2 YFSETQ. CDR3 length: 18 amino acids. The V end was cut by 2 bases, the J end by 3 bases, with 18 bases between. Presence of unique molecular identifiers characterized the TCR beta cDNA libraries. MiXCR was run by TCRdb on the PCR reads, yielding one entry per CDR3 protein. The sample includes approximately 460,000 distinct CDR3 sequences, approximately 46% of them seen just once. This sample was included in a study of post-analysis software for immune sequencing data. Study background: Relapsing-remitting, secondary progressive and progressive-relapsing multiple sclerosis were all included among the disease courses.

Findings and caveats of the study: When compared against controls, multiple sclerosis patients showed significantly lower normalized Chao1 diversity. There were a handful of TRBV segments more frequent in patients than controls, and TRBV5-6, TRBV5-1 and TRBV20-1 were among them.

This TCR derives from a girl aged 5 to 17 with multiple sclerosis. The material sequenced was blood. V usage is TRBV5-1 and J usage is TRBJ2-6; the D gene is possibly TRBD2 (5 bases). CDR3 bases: TGCGCCAGCAGCTTCCTAAAAGGGAGAACCTATGGGGCCAACGTCCTGACTTTC. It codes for CASSFLKGRTYGANVLTF.